The 29 T cell receptor beta chains below all came from one sample that was sequenced in a study of blood T cell repertoires in COVID-19. Method: immunoSEQ multiplex PCR; TCRdb's copy keeps in-frame clones and lacks some. The sample lists about 46,000 clones, roughly 80% seen once, with roughly 10% in the top ten. Sequencing was done on a sample of peripheral blood. The receptors here all came from a man in his 60s with acute or convalescent COVID-19.

This chain connects TRBV7-2 to TRBJ2-5, with a weak D call TRBD2 (6 bases). Per the germline V gene, CDR1 is SGHTA and CDR2 is FQGNSA. Trimming stripped 4 bases from V and 2 bases from J, with 11 bases between. The CDR3 length is 14 residues. The CDR3 here is CASSSGLNQETQYF. The CDR3 bases are TGTGCCAGCAGCTCGGGACTGAATCAAGAGACCCAGTACTTC.

The rearrangement links TRBV6-1 to TRBJ2-7; 9 positions agree with TRBD1. V was pared by 0 bases and J by 0 bases, with 3 bases of the junction left unmatched. The CDR3 has 16 residues. Germline V gene lookup returns CDR1 MNHNS and CDR2 SASEGT. The CDR3 protein is CASSEAGQGYSYEQYF. Here the CDR3 DNA reads TGTGCCAGCAGTGAAGCGGGACAGGGTTACTCCTACGAGCAGTACTTC.

V gene TRBV24-1 combines with J gene TRBJ2-5; 9 bases map to TRBD1. The CDR3 contains 15 residues. Germline V lookup: CDR1 KGHDR, CDR2 SFDVKD. V was clipped by 5 bases and J by 2 bases; unmatched bases: 5. CDR3 coding DNA: TGTGCCACCAGTGCTCAGGGACAGGGACAAGAGACCCAGTACTTC. This gives the protein CATSAQGQGQETQYF.

The chain couples TRBV7-3 to TRBJ1-1; D uncertain. Trimming stripped 6 bases from V and 0 bases from J, with 11 bases between. The germline V gene encodes CDR1 SGHTA and CDR2 FQGTGA. There are 14 residues in the CDR3. The chain's CDR3 is CASRFEAMNTEAFF. The CDR3 nucleotides read TGTGCCAGCAGATTTGAAGCTATGAACACTGAAGCTTTCTTT.

The rearrangement links TRBV6-2 or TRBV6-3 to TRBJ2-1; 11 bases map to TRBD2. V dropped 5 bases and J dropped 0; count of bases not matched to a gene: 12. The germline gives CDR1 MNHEY, CDR2 SVGEGT. The CDR3 extends over 19 amino acids. The CDR3 DNA is TGTGCCAGCAGTCCGGTTAGCGGGGGGGCGGTGGGCTCCTACAATGAGCAGTTCTTC. The encoded protein is CASSPVSGGAVGSYNEQFF.

The chain employs TRBV19 and TRBJ1-5, with D possibly matching TRBD1 (5 bases). The CDR3 loop spans 14 amino acids. CDR1 is LNHDA, CDR2 SQIVND, per germline (reference sequence). The germline V and J ends were trimmed by 5 bases and 3 bases, with 11 bases remaining between them. The CDR3 spells CASSRGTPNQPQHF. The CDR3, as DNA: TGTGCCAGTAGTCGGGGGACTCCCAATCAGCCCCAGCATTTT.

This chain uses TRBV3-1 (or the pseudogene TRBV3-2) with TRBJ2-7; TRBD2 matches 7 bases. This CDR3 has 15 residues. CDR1 and CDR2 (germline): LGHDT, YNNKEL (reference sequence). Trimming cost V 0 bases and J 3 bases; bases outside gene matches: 5. The CDR3 region is CASSQEREEYYEQYF. Written as DNA, the CDR3 is TGTGCCAGCAGCCAAGAACGGGAGGAGTACTACGAGCAGTACTTC.

This clone occurred a few times. J is TRBJ1-6 and V is TRBV6-2 or TRBV6-3; D unclear. Germline V lookup: CDR1 MNHEY, CDR2 SVGEGT. This CDR3 has 14 amino acids. V shed 5 bases and J shed 9 bases, with 14 bases lying between them. CDR3 nucleotide sequence: TGTGCCAGCAGTAGAGATCCGGGGTTTTCACCCCTCCACTTT. It codes for CASSRDPGFSPLHF.

Comment on this clone: A read error may produce the germline difference seen at one junction end. The chain links TRBV7-7 to TRBJ2-3; 9 nucleotides match TRBD2. In germline, CDR1 is SSHAT, CDR2 FNYEAQ (reference sequence). The CDR3 sequence is 15 residues long. CDR3 loop: CASSRGLASTDTQYF. Written as DNA, the CDR3 is TGTGCTAGCAGCCGGGGACTAGCTAGCACAGATACGCAGTATTTT.

The rearrangement uses TRBV27 and TRBJ2-2; 10 nucleotides line up with TRBD1. CDR3 size: 15 residues. CDR1 and CDR2 from the germline V gene are MNHEY and SMNVEV (reference sequence). Trimming at V came to 4 bases and at J to 5 bases, leaving 4 bases not matched to a gene. The CDR3, as DNA: TGTGCCAGCAGTTGGGGGACAGGGGAGACCGGGGAGCTGTTTTTT. Translating it yields CASSWGTGETGELFF.

The J gene is TRBJ1-4, the V gene TRBV10-3, with D uncertain. The V and J ends lost 3 bases and 7 bases respectively, with 12 bases between them. This CDR3 is built from 14 residues. Germline V gives CDR1 ENHRY, CDR2 SYGVKD. The chain's CDR3 is CAISDGKEGEKLFF. CDR3 DNA sequence: TGTGCCATCAGTGATGGGAAAGAGGGTGAAAAACTGTTTTTT.

The chain employs TRBV14 and TRBJ1-4; D remains unclear. Per germline, CDR1 SGHDN and CDR2 FVKESK. Trimming shortened V by 2 bases and J by 7 bases, and 5 bases separated the two germline ends. The CDR3 consists of 12 residues. This CDR3 reads CASSQNSEKLFF. As DNA, the CDR3 is TGTGCCAGCAGCCAAAACAGTGAAAAACTGTTTTTT.

V gene TRBV4-3 combines with J gene TRBJ1-5; unclear D gene. Germline loops: CDR1 LGHNA, CDR2 YSLEER. The CDR3 spans 14 residues. V was clipped by 0 bases and J by 7 bases, with 10 bases between them. CDR3 sequence reads: CASSQDWAVQPQHF. The CDR3, as DNA: TGCGCCAGCAGCCAAGATTGGGCAGTCCAGCCCCAGCATTTT.

The J gene is TRBJ1-2, the V gene TRBV5-4, with TRBD1 matching 8 bases. Germline assignment: CDR1 SGHNT and CDR2 YYREEE (reference sequence). This CDR3 is built from 14 residues. V trimming: 5 bases; J trimming: 4 bases; junction bases outside the gene matches: 7. The CDR3 DNA follows: TGTGCCAGCAGACCGACAGGGGATTTCTATGGCTACACCTTC. Translated, it gives CASRPTGDFYGYTF.

This clone has a single count. The V and J genes are TRBV10-3 and TRBJ2-3; the match to TRBD1 covers 7 bases. CDR3 length: 13 amino acids. Looked up from germline, CDR1 is ENHRY and CDR2 is SYGVKD. V was clipped by 10 bases and J by 0 bases; unmatched bases: 4. In DNA form, the CDR3 reads TGTGCCACGGGGACAGCCAGCACAGATACGCAGTATTTT. It encodes CATGTASTDTQYF.

This chain links TRBV2 with TRBJ1-2; D ambiguous. The CDR3 has 15 amino acids. In germline, CDR1 is SNHLY, CDR2 FYNNEI. The V and J ends lost 7 bases and 2 bases respectively, with 17 bases between them. CDR3 loop: CASNENLRANYGYTF. CDR3 nucleotides: TGTGCCAGCAATGAGAATCTGAGGGCGAACTATGGCTACACCTTC.

This clone has more than one count but fewer than ten. J is TRBJ2-1 and V is TRBV10-1; a weak D match, TRBD2 (5 bases). Germline assignment: CDR1 WNHNN and CDR2 SYGVQD (reference sequence). The CDR3 length is 14 residues. Trimming took off 4 bases at V and 14 bases at J, with 21 bases between the two ends. This CDR3 is CASSARTGSTRKFF. The CDR3 DNA sequence: TGCGCCAGCAGTGCCCGGACTGGTAGTACTAGGAAGTTCTTC.

Only one count was recorded for this clone. The chain has TRBV5-1 and TRBJ1-1; D gene unclear. The length of the CDR3 is 13 residues. Germline CDR1 is SGHRS and CDR2 is YFSETQ. V was shortened by 0 bases and J by 1 base, with 4 bases between the two germline ends. In nucleotides, the CDR3 is TGCGCCAGCAGCTTGGGCGGGAACACTGAAGCTTTCTTT. This sequence encodes CASSLGGNTEAFF.

The CDR3: CASSHPGTGFTNSPLHF. CDR3 nucleotide sequence: TGCGCCAGCAGCCATCCCGGGACAGGGTTTACGAATTCACCCCTCCACTTT. The chain uses TRBV4-1 and TRBJ1-6; TRBD1 agrees at 9 bases. J lost 7 bases, V lost 3 bases, and 10 bases had no gene match. The CDR3 loop spans 17 amino acids. CDR1 and CDR2 (germline): MGHRA, YSYEKL.

This clone has more than one count but fewer than ten. This chain joins TRBV30 and TRBJ1-1; the match to TRBD1 covers 7 bases. V lost 5 bases and J lost 6; bases outside the gene matches: 3. This CDR3 spans 11 amino acids. Per germline, CDR1 GTSNPN and CDR2 SVGIG (reference sequence). Here the CDR3 DNA reads TGTGCCTGGGACAGGGCCGCTGAAGCTTTCTTT. Translation: CAWDRAAEAFF. Variable domain in full (rest from reference TRBV30 and TRBJ1-1): SQTIHQWPATLVQPVGSPLSLECTVEGTSNPNLYWYRQAAGRGLQLLFYSVGIGQISSEVPQNLSASRPQDRQFILSSKKLLLSDSGFYLCAWDRAAEAFFGQGTRLTVV.

V gene TRBV10-3 combines with J gene TRBJ2-7; 12 positions agree with TRBD2. Germline CDR1 and CDR2: ENHRY and SYGVKD. This CDR3 is 14 amino acids long. Trimming removed 10 bases from V and 5 bases from J; junction bases left unmatched: 9. CDR3 amino acids: CASGGTSGSDEQYF. The CDR3 DNA reads as TGTGCCAGTGGCGGGACTAGCGGGTCGGACGAGCAGTACTTC.

The V and J genes are TRBV7-9 and TRBJ1-2; 12 nucleotides line up with TRBD1. The V gene end was trimmed by 5 bases and the J gene end by 8 bases; junction bases not matched to a gene: 9. The CDR3 consists of 15 residues. The germline CDR1 and CDR2 sequences are SEHNR and FQNEAQ (reference sequence). DNA for the CDR3: TGTGCCAGCAGCCTACGGGACAGGGGGCCAAAAGGCTACACCTTC. Translated, it gives CASSLRDRGPKGYTF. Filled out from reference TRBV7-9 and TRBJ1-2, the complete variable domain reads DTGVSQNPRHKITKRGQNVTFRCDPISEHNRLYWYRQTLGQGPEFLTYFQNEAQLEKSRLLSDRFSAERPKGSFSTLEIQRTEQGDSAMYLCASSLRDRGPKGYTFGSGTRLTVV.

This sequence joins TRBV4-2 and TRBJ1-6, with 7 positions matching TRBD1. J lost 13 bases, V lost 1 base, and 10 bases had no gene match. The CDR3 is 15 amino acids. Germline CDR1 and CDR2: LGHNA and YNFKEQ. The CDR3 sequence is CASSQVMAGGTPLHF. Here the CDR3 DNA reads TGTGCCAGCAGCCAAGTTATGGCAGGGGGAACGCCCCTCCACTTT.

This clone was seen just once. This sequence joins TRBV5-4 and TRBJ2-3; the D is unclear. Trimming pared 4 bases from V and 2 bases from J, leaving 5 bases between. The CDR3 spans 12 residues. Germline CDR1 SGHNT, CDR2 YYREEE (reference sequence). The CDR3 loop reads CASSTDTDTQYF. For the CDR3, the DNA is TGTGCCAGCAGCACTGACACAGATACGCAGTATTTT.

The genes are TRBV5-4 and TRBJ1-2; 8 bases are shared with TRBD1. CDR3 size: 11 residues. With V trimmed by 7 bases and J by 4 bases, 0 bases remained unmatched. The V gene's germline CDR1 is SGHNT and CDR2 YYREEE (reference sequence). The CDR3 DNA sequence: TGTGCCAGCGGGACAGGCTATGGCTACACCTTC. This translates into CASGTGYGYTF.

This clone has a single count. The rearrangement links TRBV7-3 to TRBJ2-1; TRBD1 might be the D (7 bases). The V end lost 5 bases, the J end lost 5 bases, and 31 bases lay between the germline ends. Germline CDR1 SGHTA, CDR2 FQGTGA. CDR3 length: 20 amino acids. CDR3 in DNA: TGTGCCAGCAGCCCAGGCGGGGACCGGGGGACAGCCGCTTGGGACAATGAGCAGTTCTTC. Translated: CASSPGGDRGTAAWDNEQFF.

The J gene is TRBJ1-1, the V gene TRBV3-1 (or the pseudogene TRBV3-2), with 7 bases identical to TRBD1. Germline V CDR1 and CDR2: LGHDT, YNNKEL (reference sequence). This CDR3 spans 14 amino acids. Trimming cost V 10 bases and J 5 bases; bases outside gene matches: 13. Here the CDR3 reads CATSLSGGKTEAFF. The CDR3 DNA is TGTGCCACCTCCTTGTCAGGGGGGAAAACTGAAGCTTTCTTT.

The rearrangement uses TRBV9 and TRBJ1-2; possible D gene TRBD1, 5 bases. The CDR3 covers 13 residues. Germline V gene lookup returns CDR1 SGDLS and CDR2 YYNGEE. V gave up 3 bases and J gave up 4 bases, with 10 bases separating them. The CDR3, as DNA: TGTGCCAGCAGCGATTTTAGGGGCTATGGCTACACCTTC. Its translation is CASSDFRGYGYTF.

This chain links TRBV11-2 with TRBJ2-1, with unresolved D. From germline, CDR1 is SGHAT and CDR2 FQNNGV. The CDR3 runs 16 residues. Trimming cost V 0 bases and J 0 bases, with 9 bases left between them. The CDR3, as DNA: TGTGCCAGCAGCTTAGATTACATTACCTCCTACAATGAGCAGTTCTTC. Encoded protein: CASSLDYITSYNEQFF.